The 15 T cell receptor beta chains given below trace back to one sample, sequenced in a study of T cell responses to AZD1222 COVID-19 vaccine. The method was immunoSEQ multiplex PCR; TCRdb's version includes in-frame clones alone and lacks a portion of them. In the table there are tens of thousands of clones, over 80% of which are singletons. The sequences come from peripheral blood, collected on day 0 of AZD1222 vaccination. These receptor sequences come from an adult in good health.

This chain links TRBV5-1 with TRBJ2-3, with a tentative D call TRBD1 (6 bases). Looked up from germline, CDR1 is SGHRS and CDR2 is YFSETQ. Trimming removed 0 bases at V and 5 bases at J, with 13 bases between. The length of the CDR3 is 15 residues. CDR3 nucleotides: TGCGCCAGCAGCTTGGAAGGGGGTCTTTTAGATACGCAGTATTTT. Residues: CASSLEGGLLDTQYF.

The V call is TRBV7-2, the J call TRBJ2-3; 7 bases are a match to TRBD2. The CDR3 loop spans 16 amino acids. Germline loops: CDR1 SGHTA, CDR2 FQGNSA. V lost 0 bases and J lost 0; bases outside the gene matches: 3. CDR3 bases: TGTGCCAGCAGCTTAGCGGGGGGGATGAGCACAGATACGCAGTATTTT. Protein: CASSLAGGMSTDTQYF.

The rearrangement uses TRBV7-9 and TRBJ1-6, with D maybe TRBD1 (5 bases). Looked up from germline, CDR1 is SEHNR and CDR2 is FQNEAQ (reference sequence). Deletions cut 1 base from V and 8 bases from J, with 9 bases between. This CDR3 is built from 14 residues. The CDR3 is CASSLVGVYSPLHF. CDR3 bases: TGTGCCAGCAGCTTAGTGGGGGTCTATTCACCCCTCCACTTT.

This clone was found a few times. The V call is TRBV4-1, the J call TRBJ1-6; D might be TRBD1 (6 bases). Trimming removed 1 base at V and 10 bases at J, with 20 bases between. CDR3 length: 17 residues. Germline V gene sequence: CDR1 MGHRA, CDR2 YSYEKL. The CDR3 loop reads CASSQGPGGPEGSPLHF. DNA for the CDR3: TGCGCCAGCAGCCAAGGTCCGGGGGGCCCTGAAGGATCACCCCTCCACTTT.

DNA of the CDR3: TGTGCCAGTACCGGACAGAGAGCTAACTATGGCTACACCTTC. This encodes CASTGQRANYGYTF. The chain is built from TRBV19 and TRBJ1-2; D is possibly TRBD1 (6 bases). CDR3 size: 14 residues. Germline CDR1 reads LNHDA; CDR2 reads SQIVND (reference sequence). Trimming left V 7 bases short and J 0 bases short, with 12 bases between.

This clone was seen a handful of times. The chain uses TRBV7-6 and TRBJ2-5; maybe TRBD1 (6 bases). V was cut by 5 bases and J by 4 bases, with 23 bases left in between. The CDR3 spans 17 residues. CDR1 SGHVS and CDR2 FNYEAQ come from the germline V gene. CDR3 sequence (DNA): TGTGCCAGCAGCGCCGGGACAAGGGTAATCCGAAGAGAGACCCAGTACTTC. It encodes CASSAGTRVIRRETQYF.

The chain uses TRBV6-1 and TRBJ2-7; possibly TRBD1 for D (5 bases). This CDR3 contains 18 residues. Trimming stripped 0 bases from V and 2 bases from J, with 20 bases between. Germline CDR1 MNHNS, CDR2 SASEGT. The CDR3: CASSEALYTGQGTYEQYF. CDR3 sequence (DNA): TGTGCCAGCAGTGAAGCGCTTTATACAGGTCAAGGAACCTACGAGCAGTACTTC.

In its sample, this clone was seen once. V usage is TRBV7-2 and J usage is TRBJ2-2; 7 bases map to TRBD2. Losses at the gene ends were 0 bases for V and 4 bases for J; bases not matched to a gene: 2. CDR1 and CDR2 from the germline V gene are SGHTA and FQGNSA. This CDR3 has 15 amino acids. The CDR3 loop reads CASSLATGGTGELFF. Here the CDR3 DNA reads TGTGCCAGCAGCTTAGCGACGGGAGGCACCGGGGAGCTGTTTTTT.

The genes are TRBV4-1 and TRBJ2-3; D tentatively reads TRBD1 or TRBD2 (5 bases each). V was clipped by 3 bases and J by 0 bases, with 16 bases between them. Germline CDR1 MGHRA, CDR2 YSYEKL. The CDR3 contains 17 residues. The CDR3 region has the DNA TGCGCCAGCAGCCAGCGCGACTTCCGGGACAGCACAGATACGCAGTATTTT. It translates to CASSQRDFRDSTDTQYF.

The V and J genes are TRBV7-9 and TRBJ2-5, with 8 bases aligning to TRBD2. The V segment lost 5 bases and the J segment 2 bases; nucleotides outside the gene matches: 7. The CDR3 runs to 15 residues. Per germline, CDR1 SEHNR and CDR2 FQNEAQ (reference sequence). The CDR3 protein is CASSRGGHQQETQYF. The CDR3 DNA sequence: TGTGCCAGCAGCCGGGGGGGACACCAGCAAGAGACCCAGTACTTC.

This clone was seen a single time. CDR3 region: CASTPERGGYGYTF. The DNA of the CDR3 is TGTGCCAGCACTCCAGAACGGGGAGGCTATGGCTACACCTTC. V usage is TRBV9 and J usage is TRBJ1-2; D ambiguous. The germline gives CDR1 SGDLS, CDR2 YYNGEE. The V and J ends lost 6 bases and 4 bases respectively, with 16 bases between them. The CDR3 is 14 amino acids.

The chain recombines TRBV4-3 with TRBJ2-3, with 8 bases matching TRBD1. The CDR3 length is 15 residues. Per the germline V gene, CDR1 is LGHNA and CDR2 is YSLEER. V trimming: 3 bases; J trimming: 4 bases; junction bases outside the gene matches: 6. CDR3 nucleotide sequence: TGCGCCAGCAGCCACGACAGGGGACGGGCAGATACGCAGTATTTT. This codes for CASSHDRGRADTQYF.

This clone was seen once. This chain uses TRBV6-5 with TRBJ1-2; 7 positions agree with TRBD1. The CDR3 runs to 15 residues. The V gene end was trimmed by 0 bases and the J gene end by 2 bases; junction bases not matched to a gene: 3. CDR1 is MNHEY, CDR2 SVGAGI, per germline. CDR3 DNA: TGTGCCAGCAGTTACTCGGGACAGACAAACTATGGCTACACCTTC. This codes for CASSYSGQTNYGYTF.

This clone was seen only once. V usage is TRBV5-1 and J usage is TRBJ2-2; 9 bases match TRBD1. V lost 7 bases, J lost 4 bases, and 5 bases stayed unmatched. This CDR3 is 14 amino acids long. The V gene's germline CDR1 is SGHRS and CDR2 YFSETQ. The CDR3 protein is CASWGQGGTGELFF. CDR3 DNA: TGCGCCAGCTGGGGACAGGGCGGCACCGGGGAGCTGTTTTTT.

The chain links TRBV28 to TRBJ1-5; 9 bases match TRBD1. Germline lookup yields CDR1 MDHEN and CDR2 SYDVKM. V dropped 5 bases and J dropped 1; count of bases not matched to a gene: 3. The CDR3 covers 15 residues. CDR3 bases: TGTGCCAGCAGTCCCGGGACAGGGAGCAATCAGCCCCAGCATTTT. Translated, it gives CASSPGTGSNQPQHF.